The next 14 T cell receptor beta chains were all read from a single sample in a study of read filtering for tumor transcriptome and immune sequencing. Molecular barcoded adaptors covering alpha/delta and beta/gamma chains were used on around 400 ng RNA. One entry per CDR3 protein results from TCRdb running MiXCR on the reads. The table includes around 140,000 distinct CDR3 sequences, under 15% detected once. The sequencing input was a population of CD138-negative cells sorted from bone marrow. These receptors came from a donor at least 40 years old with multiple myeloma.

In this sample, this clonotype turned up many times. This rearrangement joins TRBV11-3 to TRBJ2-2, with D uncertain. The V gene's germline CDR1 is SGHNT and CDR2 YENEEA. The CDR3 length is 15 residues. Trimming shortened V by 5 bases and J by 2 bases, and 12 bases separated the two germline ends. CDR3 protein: CASSLVAPNTGELFF. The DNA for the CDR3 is TGTGCCAGCAGCCTAGTGGCACCTAACACCGGGGAGCTGTTTTTT.

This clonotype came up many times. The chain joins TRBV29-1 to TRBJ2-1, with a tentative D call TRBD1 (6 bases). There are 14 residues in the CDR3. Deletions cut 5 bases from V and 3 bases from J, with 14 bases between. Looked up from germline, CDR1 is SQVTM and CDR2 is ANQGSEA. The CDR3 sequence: CSVTRQEVYNEQFF. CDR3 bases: TGCAGCGTTACCCGACAGGAAGTCTACAATGAGCAGTTCTTC.

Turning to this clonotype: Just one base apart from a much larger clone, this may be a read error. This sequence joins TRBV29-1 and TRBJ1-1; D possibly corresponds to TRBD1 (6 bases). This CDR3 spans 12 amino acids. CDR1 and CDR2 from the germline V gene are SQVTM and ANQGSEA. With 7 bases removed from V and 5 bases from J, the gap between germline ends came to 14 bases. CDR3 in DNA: TGCAGCGCTAGTCGGGGGCGTACTGAAGCTTTCTTT. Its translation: CSASRGRTEAFF.

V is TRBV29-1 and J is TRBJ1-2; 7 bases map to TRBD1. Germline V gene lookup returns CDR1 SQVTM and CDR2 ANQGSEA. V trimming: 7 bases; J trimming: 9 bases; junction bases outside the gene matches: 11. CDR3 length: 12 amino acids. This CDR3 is CSGMNRGRSYTF. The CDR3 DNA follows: TGCAGCGGCATGAACAGGGGAAGAAGCTACACCTTC.

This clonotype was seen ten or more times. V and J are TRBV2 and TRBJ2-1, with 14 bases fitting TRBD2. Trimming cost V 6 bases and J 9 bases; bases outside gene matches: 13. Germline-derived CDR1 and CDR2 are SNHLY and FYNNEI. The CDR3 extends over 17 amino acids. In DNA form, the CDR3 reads TGTGCCAGCAGGGGGACTAGCGGGGGTTGGGGTGTAGGTGAGCAGTTCTTC. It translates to CASRGTSGGWGVGEQFF.

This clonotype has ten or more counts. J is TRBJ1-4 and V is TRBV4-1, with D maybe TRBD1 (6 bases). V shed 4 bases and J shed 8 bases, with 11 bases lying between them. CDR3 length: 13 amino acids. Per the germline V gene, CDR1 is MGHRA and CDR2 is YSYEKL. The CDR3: CASSRYGGEKLFF. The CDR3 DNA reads TGCGCCAGCAGCCGGTATGGGGGCGAAAAACTGTTTTTT.

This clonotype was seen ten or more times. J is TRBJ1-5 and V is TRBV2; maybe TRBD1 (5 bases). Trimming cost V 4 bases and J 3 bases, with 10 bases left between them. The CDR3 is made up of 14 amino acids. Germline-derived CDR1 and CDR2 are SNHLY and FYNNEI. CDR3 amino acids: CASSVDRTNQPQHF. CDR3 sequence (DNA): TGTGCCAGCAGTGTCGACAGAACCAATCAGCCCCAGCATTTT.

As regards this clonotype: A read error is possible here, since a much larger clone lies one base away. The CDR3 DNA follows: TGTGCCAGCAGCGTGGACCCAGGGGTCCACGAGCAGTACTTC. Its protein product is CASSVDPGVHEQYF. This sequence joins TRBV9 and TRBJ2-7; possible D gene TRBD1, 6 bases. From germline, CDR1 is SGDLS and CDR2 YYNGEE. Trimming cost V 2 bases and J 5 bases, with 14 bases left between them. CDR3 size: 14 residues.

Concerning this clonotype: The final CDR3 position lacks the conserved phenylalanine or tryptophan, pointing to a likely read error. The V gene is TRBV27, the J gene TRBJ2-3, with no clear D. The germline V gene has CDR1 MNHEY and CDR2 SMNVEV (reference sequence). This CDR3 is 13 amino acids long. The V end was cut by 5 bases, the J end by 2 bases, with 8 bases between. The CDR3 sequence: CASSMGFTDTQYL. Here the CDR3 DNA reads TGTGCCAGCAGTATGGGCTTCACAGATACGCAGTATCTT.

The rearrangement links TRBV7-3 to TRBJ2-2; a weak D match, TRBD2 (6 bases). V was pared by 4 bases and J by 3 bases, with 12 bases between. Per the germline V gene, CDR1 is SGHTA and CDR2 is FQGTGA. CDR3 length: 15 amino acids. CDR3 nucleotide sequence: TGTGCCAGCAGCTCGGTCGGAGGGCACACCGGGGAGCTGTTTTTT. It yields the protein CASSSVGGHTGELFF.

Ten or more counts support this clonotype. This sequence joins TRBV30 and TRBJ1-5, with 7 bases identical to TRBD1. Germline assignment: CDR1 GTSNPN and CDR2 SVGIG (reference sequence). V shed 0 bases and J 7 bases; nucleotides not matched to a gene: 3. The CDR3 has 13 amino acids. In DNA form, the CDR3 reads TGTGCCTGGAGTGTACGAGGGGGCCAGCCCCAGCATTTT. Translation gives CAWSVRGGQPQHF.

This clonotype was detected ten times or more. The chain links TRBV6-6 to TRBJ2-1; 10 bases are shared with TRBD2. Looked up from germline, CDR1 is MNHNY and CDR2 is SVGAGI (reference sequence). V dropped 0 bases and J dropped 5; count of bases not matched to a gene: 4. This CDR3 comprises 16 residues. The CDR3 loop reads CASSYSSLAGDNEQFF. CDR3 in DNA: TGTGCCAGCAGTTACTCGAGCCTAGCGGGGGACAATGAGCAGTTCTTC.

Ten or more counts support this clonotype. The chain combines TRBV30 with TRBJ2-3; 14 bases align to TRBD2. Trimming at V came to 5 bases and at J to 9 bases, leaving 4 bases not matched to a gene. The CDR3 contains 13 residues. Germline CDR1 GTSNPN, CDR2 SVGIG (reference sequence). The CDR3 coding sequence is TGTGCCTGGGGACTAGCGGGAGGAGGCACGCAGTATTTT. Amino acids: CAWGLAGGGTQYF.

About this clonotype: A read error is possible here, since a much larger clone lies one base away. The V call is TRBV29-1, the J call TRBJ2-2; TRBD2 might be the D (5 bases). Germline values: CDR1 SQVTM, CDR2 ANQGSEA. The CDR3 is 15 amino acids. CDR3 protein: CNVEVAEGPTGELFF. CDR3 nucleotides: TGCAACGTTGAAGTTGCCGAGGGCCCCACCGGGGAGCTGTTTTTT.